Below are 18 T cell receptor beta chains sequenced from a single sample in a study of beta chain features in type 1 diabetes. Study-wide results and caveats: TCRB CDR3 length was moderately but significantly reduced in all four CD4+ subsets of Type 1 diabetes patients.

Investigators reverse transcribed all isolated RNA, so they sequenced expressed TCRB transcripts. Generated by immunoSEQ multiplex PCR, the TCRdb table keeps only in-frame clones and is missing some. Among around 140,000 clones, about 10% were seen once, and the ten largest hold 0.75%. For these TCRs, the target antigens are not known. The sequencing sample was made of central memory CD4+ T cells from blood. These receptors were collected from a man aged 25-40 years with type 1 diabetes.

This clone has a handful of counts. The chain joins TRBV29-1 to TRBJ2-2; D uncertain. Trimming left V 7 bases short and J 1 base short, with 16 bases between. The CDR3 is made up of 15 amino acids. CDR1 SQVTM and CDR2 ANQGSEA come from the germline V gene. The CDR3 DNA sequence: TGCAGCGCCCTCCCGTGGGCAGGGAACACCGGGGAGCTGTTTTTT. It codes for CSALPWAGNTGELFF.

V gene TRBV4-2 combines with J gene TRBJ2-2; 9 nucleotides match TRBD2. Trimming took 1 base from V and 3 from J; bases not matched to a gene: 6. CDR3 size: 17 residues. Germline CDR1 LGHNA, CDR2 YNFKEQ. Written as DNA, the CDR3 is TGTGCCAGCAGCCAAGCCCTAGCGGGGAGTTACACCGGGGAGCTGTTTTTT. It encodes CASSQALAGSYTGELFF.

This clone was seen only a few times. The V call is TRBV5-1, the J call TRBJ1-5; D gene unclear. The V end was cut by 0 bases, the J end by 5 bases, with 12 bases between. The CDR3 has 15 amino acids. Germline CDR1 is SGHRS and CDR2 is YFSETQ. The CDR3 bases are TGCGCCAGCAGCTTGGGTGTTTCGGGTTATCAGCCCCAGCATTTT. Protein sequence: CASSLGVSGYQPQHF.

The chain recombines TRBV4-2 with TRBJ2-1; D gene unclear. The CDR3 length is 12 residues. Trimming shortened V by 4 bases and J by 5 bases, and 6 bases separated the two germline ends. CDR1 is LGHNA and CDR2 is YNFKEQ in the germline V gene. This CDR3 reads CASSPKNNEQFF. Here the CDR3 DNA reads TGTGCCAGCAGCCCTAAAAACAATGAGCAGTTCTTC.

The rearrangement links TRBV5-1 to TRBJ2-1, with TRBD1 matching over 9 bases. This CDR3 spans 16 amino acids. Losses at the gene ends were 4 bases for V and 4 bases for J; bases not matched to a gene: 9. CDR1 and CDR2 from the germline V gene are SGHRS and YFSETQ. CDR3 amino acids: CASSQTGTGSYNEQFF. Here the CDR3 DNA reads TGCGCCAGCAGCCAGACCGGGACAGGGAGTTACAATGAGCAGTTCTTC. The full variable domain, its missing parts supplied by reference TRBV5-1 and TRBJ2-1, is KAGVTQTPRYLIKTRGQQVTLSCSPISGHRSVSWYQQTPGQGLQFLFEYFSETQRNKGNFPGRFSGRQFSNSRSEMNVSTLELGDSALYLCASSQTGTGSYNEQFFGPGTRLTVL.

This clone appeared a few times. The CDR3 loop is CASSIVTSAYNEQFF. The CDR3 bases are TGTGCCAGCAGCATTGTTACTAGCGCCTACAATGAGCAGTTCTTC. The chain is built from TRBV5-6 and TRBJ2-1, with 7 bases fitting TRBD2. This CDR3 is 15 amino acids long. Germline CDR1 reads SGHDT; CDR2 reads YYEEEE. Losses at the gene ends were 4 bases for V and 2 bases for J; bases not matched to a gene: 6.

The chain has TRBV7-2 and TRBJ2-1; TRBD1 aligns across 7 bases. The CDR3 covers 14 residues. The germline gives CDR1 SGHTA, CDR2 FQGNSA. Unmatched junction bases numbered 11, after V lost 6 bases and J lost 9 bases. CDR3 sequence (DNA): TGTGCCAGCAGTTTTTTCCGACAGGGAAGTGAGCAGTTCTTC. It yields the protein CASSFFRQGSEQFF.

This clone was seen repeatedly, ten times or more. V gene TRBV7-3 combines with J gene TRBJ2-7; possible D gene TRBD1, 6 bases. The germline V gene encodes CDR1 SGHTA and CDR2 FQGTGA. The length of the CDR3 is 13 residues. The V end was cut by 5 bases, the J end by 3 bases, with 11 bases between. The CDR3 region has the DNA TGTGCCAGCAGCCCTACAGGGATCTACGAGCAGTACTTC. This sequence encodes CASSPTGIYEQYF.

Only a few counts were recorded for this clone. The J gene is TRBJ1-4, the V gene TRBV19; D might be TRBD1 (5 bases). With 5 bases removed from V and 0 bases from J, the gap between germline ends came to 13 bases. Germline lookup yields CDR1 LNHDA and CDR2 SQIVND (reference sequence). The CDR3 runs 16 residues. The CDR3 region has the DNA TGTGCCAGTAGTTCGTCGACAGACCCAACTAATGAAAAACTGTTTTTT. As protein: CASSSSTDPTNEKLFF.

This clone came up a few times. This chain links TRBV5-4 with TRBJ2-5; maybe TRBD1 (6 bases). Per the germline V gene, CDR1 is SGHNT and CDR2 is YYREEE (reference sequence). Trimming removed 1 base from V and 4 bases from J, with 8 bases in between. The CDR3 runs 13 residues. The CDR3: CASSLWTVETQYF. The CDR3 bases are TGTGCCAGCAGCTTGTGGACAGTAGAGACCCAGTACTTC.

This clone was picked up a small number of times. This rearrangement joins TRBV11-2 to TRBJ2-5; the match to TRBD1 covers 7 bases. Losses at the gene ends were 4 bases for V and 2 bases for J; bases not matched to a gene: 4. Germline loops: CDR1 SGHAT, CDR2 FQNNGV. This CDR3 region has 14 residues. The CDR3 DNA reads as TGTGCCAGCAGCTGGGGGACAGATCAAGAGACCCAGTACTTC. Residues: CASSWGTDQETQYF.

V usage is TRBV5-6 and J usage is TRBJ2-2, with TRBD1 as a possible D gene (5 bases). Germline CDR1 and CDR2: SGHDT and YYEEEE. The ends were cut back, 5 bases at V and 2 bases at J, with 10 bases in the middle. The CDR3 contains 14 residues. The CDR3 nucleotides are TGTGCCAGCAGGTGGGGCAGAAACACCGGGGAGCTGTTTTTT. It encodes CASRWGRNTGELFF.

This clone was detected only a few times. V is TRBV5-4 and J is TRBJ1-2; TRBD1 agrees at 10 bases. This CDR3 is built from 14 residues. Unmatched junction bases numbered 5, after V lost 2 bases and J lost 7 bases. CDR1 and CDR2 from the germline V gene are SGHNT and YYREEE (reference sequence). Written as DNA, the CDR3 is TGTGCCAGCAGCTTAAGGGACAGGGGACGTGGCTACACCTTC. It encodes CASSLRDRGRGYTF.

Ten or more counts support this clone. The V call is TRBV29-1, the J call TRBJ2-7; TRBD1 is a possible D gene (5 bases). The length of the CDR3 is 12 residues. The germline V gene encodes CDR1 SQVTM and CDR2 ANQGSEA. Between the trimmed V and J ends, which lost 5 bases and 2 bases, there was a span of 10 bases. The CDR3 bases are TGCAGCGTTACCGTCAGGGCCTACGAGCAGTACTTC. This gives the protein CSVTVRAYEQYF.

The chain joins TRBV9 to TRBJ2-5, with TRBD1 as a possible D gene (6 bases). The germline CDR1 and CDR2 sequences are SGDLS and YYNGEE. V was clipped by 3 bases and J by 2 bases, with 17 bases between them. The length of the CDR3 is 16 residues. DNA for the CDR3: TGTGCCAGCAGCGAGGACAGCAGGGAGAAACAAGAGACCCAGTACTTC. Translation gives CASSEDSREKQETQYF.

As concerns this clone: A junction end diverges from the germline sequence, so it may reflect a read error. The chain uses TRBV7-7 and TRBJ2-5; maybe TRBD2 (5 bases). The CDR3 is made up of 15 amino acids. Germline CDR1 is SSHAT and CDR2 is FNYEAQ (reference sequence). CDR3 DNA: TGTGCTAGCAGCGGCCCTACAGTAAACCAAGAGACCCAGTACTTC. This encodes CASSGPTVNQETQYF. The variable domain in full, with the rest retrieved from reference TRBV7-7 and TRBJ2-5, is GAGVSQSPRYKVTKRGQDVTLRCDPISSHATLYWYQQALGQGPEFLTYFNYEAQPDKSGLPSDRFSAERPEGSISTLTIQRTEQRDSAMYRCASSGPTVNQETQYFGPGTRLLVL.

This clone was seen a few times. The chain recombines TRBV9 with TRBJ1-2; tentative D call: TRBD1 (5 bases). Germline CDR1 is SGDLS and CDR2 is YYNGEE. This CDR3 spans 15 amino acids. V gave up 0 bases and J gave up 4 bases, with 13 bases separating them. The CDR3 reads CASSVGKGLRYGYTF. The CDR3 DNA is TGTGCCAGCAGCGTAGGGAAGGGGCTGCGCTATGGCTACACCTTC.

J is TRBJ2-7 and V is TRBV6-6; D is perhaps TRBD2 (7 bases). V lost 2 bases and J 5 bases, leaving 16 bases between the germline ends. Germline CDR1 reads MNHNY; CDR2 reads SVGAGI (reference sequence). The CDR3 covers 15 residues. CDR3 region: CASSYERGGLNEQYF. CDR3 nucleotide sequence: TGTGCCAGCAGTTACGAGAGGGGGGGCCTTAACGAGCAGTACTTC.